Shown below are 24 T cell receptor beta chains from a single sample sequenced in a study of cytomegalovirus exposure and HLA in healthy donors. The repertoire was sequenced with immunoSEQ multiplex PCR; TCRdb's copy has only in-frame clones and lacks some. The repertoire includes approximately 170,000 clones, more than 80% of them detected once, and 3% to 3.5% sits in the top ten. The sequenced sample was PBMCs. Receptor source: a woman under 30 in good health and CMV-seropositive.

In its sample, this clone was seen once. The chain links TRBV19 to TRBJ1-2; possible D gene TRBD1, 6 bases. Trimming took 7 bases from V and 3 from J, leaving 21 bases between them. The V gene's germline CDR1 is LNHDA and CDR2 SQIVND (reference sequence). The CDR3 is made up of 16 amino acids. CDR3 region: CASTPRPQGPYYGYTF. The CDR3 region has the DNA TGTGCCAGTACACCCCGGCCCCAGGGGCCTTACTATGGCTACACCTTC.

The chain carries TRBV6-1 and TRBJ2-3; 11 nucleotides match TRBD2. The CDR3 spans 15 residues. Germline V gives CDR1 MNHNS, CDR2 SASEGT. V shed 5 bases, J shed 4 bases, and the junction held 5 bases outside the gene matches. CDR3 in amino acids: CASSFSGGAPDTQYF. The DNA of the CDR3 is TGTGCCAGCAGTTTTAGCGGGGGGGCCCCAGATACGCAGTATTTT.

This clone was counted once. This chain links TRBV28 with TRBJ1-4; 8 positions match TRBD1. The CDR3 loop spans 16 amino acids. The germline V gene has CDR1 MDHEN and CDR2 SYDVKM. J gave up 7 bases and V 4 bases, and 11 bases lay outside the gene matches. CDR3 in amino acids: CASSSPSTGEAEKLFF. CDR3 bases: TGTGCCAGCAGTTCGCCCTCGACAGGGGAAGCTGAAAAACTGTTTTTT.

V is TRBV6-1 and J is TRBJ1-5; D is possibly TRBD1 (5 bases). Germline assignment: CDR1 MNHNS and CDR2 SASEGT. Trimming cost V 2 bases and J 6 bases, with 11 bases left between them. There are 14 residues in the CDR3. The CDR3 loop is CASSERGGGQPQHF. CDR3 DNA: TGTGCCAGCAGTGAACGGGGGGGAGGTCAGCCCCAGCATTTT.

The V and J genes are TRBV2 and TRBJ2-1; D is perhaps TRBD1 (5 bases). The V gene's germline CDR1 is SNHLY and CDR2 FYNNEI. Trimming shortened V by 4 bases and J by 2 bases, and 9 bases separated the two germline ends. This CDR3 is built from 14 residues. The CDR3 sequence: CASSGTRAYNEQFF. Written as DNA, the CDR3 is TGTGCCAGCAGTGGTACCAGGGCCTACAATGAGCAGTTCTTC.

The rearrangement links TRBV7-9 to TRBJ2-7; no definite D call. V dropped 6 bases and J dropped 5 bases, with 11 bases sitting between them. This CDR3 is 12 amino acids long. Germline V lookup: CDR1 SEHNR, CDR2 FQNEAQ (reference sequence). CDR3 protein: CASRSGQNEQYF. The CDR3, as DNA: TGTGCCAGCAGATCAGGCCAGAACGAGCAGTACTTC.

The rearrangement joins TRBV5-1 to TRBJ1-1; 7 bases agree with TRBD1. CDR3 length: 15 amino acids. Germline values: CDR1 SGHRS, CDR2 YFSETQ. The J segment lost 2 bases and the V segment lost 2 bases, leaving 6 bases of the junction unmatched. The chain's CDR3 is CASSFLGTDNTEAFF. CDR3 sequence (DNA): TGCGCCAGCAGCTTTCTTGGGACAGATAACACTGAAGCTTTCTTT.

This chain links TRBV6-1 with TRBJ2-7; 8 bases align to TRBD2. Germline V gene lookup returns CDR1 MNHNS and CDR2 SASEGT. The CDR3 consists of 18 residues. The V and J ends lost 0 bases and 3 bases, in that order; junction bases with no gene match: 13. Written as DNA, the CDR3 is TGTGCCAGCAGTGAAGCCTGGGGGTCGGGAGGGTTAGTCTACGAGCAGTACTTC. It is translated as CASSEAWGSGGLVYEQYF.

This chain uses TRBV5-6 with TRBJ1-5; 8 bases agree with TRBD1. The CDR3 is 14 residues long. The V segment lost 1 base and the J segment 6 bases; nucleotides outside the gene matches: 3. Germline V CDR1 and CDR2: SGHDT, YYEEEE. CDR3 coding DNA: TGTGCCAGCAGCTTGAACAGGGGGGGTCAGCCCCAGCATTTT. Amino acids: CASSLNRGGQPQHF. Drawing the rest from reference TRBV5-6 and TRBJ1-5, the complete variable domain is DAGVTQSPTHLIKTRGQQVTLRCSPKSGHDTVSWYQQALGQGPQFIFQYYEEEERQRGNFPDRFSGHQFPNYSSELNVNALLLGDSALYLCASSLNRGGQPQHFGDGTRLSIL.

This chain connects TRBV7-3 to TRBJ2-2, with D perhaps TRBD1 (6 bases). V was trimmed by 2 bases and J by 3 bases, leaving 10 bases between them. The CDR3 runs 15 residues. Germline CDR1 reads SGHTA; CDR2 reads FQGTGA. CDR3 nucleotides: TGTGCCAGCAGCTTACTGCCAGGGGACACCGGGGAGCTGTTTTTT. Translation: CASSLLPGDTGELFF.

The chain couples TRBV5-8 to TRBJ2-7; perhaps TRBD2 as D (7 bases). The CDR3 length is 14 residues. V lost 2 bases, J lost 7 bases, and 16 bases lay in between. CDR1 and CDR2 (germline): SGHTS, YDEGEE. Here the CDR3 reads CASSFWGGIQEQYF. CDR3 in DNA: TGTGCCAGCAGCTTCTGGGGGGGCATCCAGGAGCAGTACTTC. The whole variable domain, remainder taken from reference TRBV5-8 and TRBJ2-7, is EAGVTQSPTHLIKTRGQQATLRCSPISGHTSVYWYQQALGLGLQFLLWYDEGEERNRGNFPPRFSGRQFPNYSSELNVNALELEDSALYLCASSFWGGIQEQYFGPGTRLTVT.

The chain recombines TRBV5-1 with TRBJ1-2, with 8 positions matching TRBD1. Germline V gene lookup returns CDR1 SGHRS and CDR2 YFSETQ. Trimming removed 2 bases from V and 1 base from J; junction bases left unmatched: 7. CDR3 length: 16 residues. The CDR3 here is CASSFQPGQVNYGYTF. The CDR3 nucleotides read TGCGCCAGCAGCTTCCAGCCGGGACAGGTTAACTATGGCTACACCTTC.

The chain recombines TRBV6-5 with TRBJ2-7; tentative D call: TRBD2 (6 bases). This CDR3 is built from 15 residues. Germline V gene data show CDR1 as MNHEY and CDR2 as SVGAGI. V gave up 10 bases and J gave up 1 base, with 20 bases separating them. CDR3 sequence: CATVTWRGASYEQYF. The CDR3 DNA is TGTGCCACGGTCACCTGGAGGGGCGCTTCCTACGAGCAGTACTTC.

The V gene is TRBV30, the J gene TRBJ2-7, with TRBD2 matching 13 bases. The CDR3 has 14 residues. From germline, CDR1 is GTSNPN and CDR2 SVGIG (reference sequence). After removal of 3 bases from V and 3 bases from J, the junction contained 2 bases not matched to a gene. CDR3 sequence: CAWRTSGGIYEQYF. The CDR3 nucleotides are TGTGCCTGGAGGACTAGCGGGGGGATCTACGAGCAGTACTTC.

The gene calls are TRBV30 and TRBJ1-4, with unresolved D. CDR3 size: 12 residues. Germline CDR1 and CDR2: GTSNPN and SVGIG (reference sequence). The germline V and J ends were trimmed by 2 bases and 7 bases, with 8 bases remaining between them. The CDR3 DNA reads TGTGCCTGGAGTCAATTCAGTGAAAAACTGTTTTTT. This gives the protein CAWSQFSEKLFF.

The table lists this clone with a count of one. The rearrangement uses TRBV28 and TRBJ2-3; the match to TRBD2 covers 9 bases. The CDR3 covers 16 residues. Per germline, CDR1 MDHEN and CDR2 SYDVKM. V was pared by 2 bases and J by 1 base, with 4 bases of the junction left unmatched. CDR3 DNA: TGTGCCAGCAGTTTACGACTAGCGGCCCGCACAGATACGCAGTATTTT. The encoded protein is CASSLRLAARTDTQYF.

The table lists this clone with a few counts. The gene calls are TRBV5-4 and TRBJ1-2; a possible D gene is TRBD1 (6 bases). V lost 0 bases and J 0 bases, leaving 9 bases between the germline ends. Germline loops: CDR1 SGHNT, CDR2 YYREEE (reference sequence). This CDR3 has 15 amino acids. CDR3 in DNA: TGTGCCAGCAGCTTGGAACAGGGCGCTAACTATGGCTACACCTTC. This translates into CASSLEQGANYGYTF.

The genes are TRBV5-1 and TRBJ2-5, with TRBD1 matching over 8 bases. Trimming removed 4 bases from V and 1 base from J; junction bases left unmatched: 12. The CDR3 sequence is 17 residues long. In germline, CDR1 is SGHRS, CDR2 YFSETQ. The CDR3: CASSRDPPDRVQETQYF. The DNA of the CDR3 is TGCGCCAGCAGCCGGGACCCCCCGGACAGGGTCCAAGAGACCCAGTACTTC. Looking up the rest from reference TRBV5-1 and TRBJ2-5 gives the full variable domain: KAGVTQTPRYLIKTRGQQVTLSCSPISGHRSVSWYQQTPGQGLQFLFEYFSETQRNKGNFPGRFSGRQFSNSRSEMNVSTLELGDSALYLCASSRDPPDRVQETQYFGPGTRLLVL.

V and J are TRBV19 and TRBJ1-5, with 9 nucleotides matching TRBD1. CDR1 and CDR2 from the germline V gene are LNHDA and SQIVND (reference sequence). This CDR3 comprises 16 residues. The V gene end was trimmed by 4 bases and the J gene end by 6 bases; junction bases not matched to a gene: 10. CDR3 sequence (DNA): TGTGCCAGTAGTAGGGTACCGGGACAGGGTATTCAGCCCCAGCATTTT. It specifies CASSRVPGQGIQPQHF. Based on the CDR3 plus reference TRBV19 and TRBJ1-5, the full variable domain is DGGITQSPKYLFRKEGQNVTLSCEQNLNHDAMYWYRQDPGQGLRLIYYSQIVNDFQKGDIAEGYSVSREKKESFPLTVTSAQKNPTAFYLCASSRVPGQGIQPQHFGDGTRLSIL.

The chain couples TRBV5-1 to TRBJ2-1; D possibly corresponds to TRBD1 (7 bases). The CDR3 extends over 18 amino acids. V was cut by 1 base and J by 8 bases, with 25 bases left in between. In germline, CDR1 is SGHRS, CDR2 YFSETQ. CDR3 residues: CASSLPRQGGGLRDEQFF. The CDR3 DNA reads as TGCGCCAGCAGCTTGCCCCGACAGGGTGGTGGACTACGGGATGAGCAGTTCTTC.

This chain links TRBV7-2 with TRBJ2-7, with TRBD2 as a possible D gene (6 bases). CDR3 size: 16 residues. The ends were cut back, 0 bases at V and 3 bases at J, with 15 bases in the middle. CDR1 and CDR2 (germline): SGHTA, FQGNSA. DNA of the CDR3: TGTGCCAGCAGCTTAGCCCTGGGCCAGGGAGGCTACGAGCAGTACTTC. It encodes CASSLALGQGGYEQYF.

The chain couples TRBV28 to TRBJ1-4; D possibly corresponds to TRBD1 (6 bases). CDR3 length: 13 residues. V lost 6 bases and J lost 5, with 10 bases in between. Germline loops: CDR1 MDHEN, CDR2 SYDVKM. CDR3 in DNA: TGTGCCAGCAGAACAGGGCTAAATGAAAAACTGTTTTTT. Amino acids: CASRTGLNEKLFF.

The J gene is TRBJ2-3, the V gene TRBV18; D is undetermined. There are 15 residues in the CDR3. Germline CDR1 is KGHSH and CDR2 is LQKENI. Trimming cost V 5 bases and J 2 bases, with 14 bases left between them. CDR3 amino acids: CASSTQPGPTDTQYF. Written as DNA, the CDR3 is TGTGCCAGCTCAACGCAACCGGGTCCCACAGATACGCAGTATTTT.

This clone was observed a handful of times. V gene TRBV19 combines with J gene TRBJ2-2; 7 bases fit TRBD1. The CDR3 extends over 14 amino acids. Germline assignment: CDR1 LNHDA and CDR2 SQIVND (reference sequence). Unmatched junction bases numbered 10, after V lost 10 bases and J lost 5 bases. The CDR3 DNA reads as TGTGCCACTCAAGAGAGGGGGCGGACCGGGGAGCTGTTTTTT. Protein: CATQERGRTGELFF.